The 26 T cell receptor beta chains below were found in one sample sequenced in a study of blood T cells in healthy people across ages. Then a second PCR, running roughly 7 to 12 cycles, was carried out with a sample-barcoded 5' primer and a J-beta primer mix. TCRdb fed the 5' RACE reads into MiXCR, producing one record per CDR3 protein. The table records roughly 800,000 distinct CDR3 sequences, 58% of them present only once. Material: blood. Receptors originate from a man under 40 in good health.

The V gene is TRBV10-2, the J gene TRBJ2-4; D ambiguous. This CDR3 comprises 12 residues. V was clipped by 0 bases and J by 13 bases, with 10 bases between them. The germline V gene has CDR1 WSHSY and CDR2 SAAADI. CDR3 nucleotides: TGCGCCAGCAGTGAGTCGGGCAATAGGCAGTACTTC. Amino acids: CASSESGNRQYF.

This clonotype was observed a few times. The V gene is TRBV9, the J gene TRBJ2-4; tentative D call: TRBD1 (5 bases). Germline CDR1 and CDR2: SGDLS and YYNGEE. The length of the CDR3 is 18 residues. The ends were cut back, 4 bases at V and 0 bases at J, with 20 bases in the middle. The CDR3 DNA follows: TGTGCCAGCAGCCCACACGGCCAGGGTGGTCTAGCCAAAAACATTCAGTACTTC. It specifies CASSPHGQGGLAKNIQYF.

CDR3 sequence (DNA): TGTGCCAGCATCGGCAGATCCTACGAGCAGTACTTC. It encodes CASIGRSYEQYF. The gene calls are TRBV6-5 and TRBJ2-7; no definite D call. V was cut by 7 bases and J by 1 base, with 8 bases left in between. This CDR3 has 12 residues. CDR1 is MNHEY, CDR2 SVGAGI, per germline.

V gene TRBV6-4 combines with J gene TRBJ2-3; no clear D. The V end was cut by 0 bases, the J end by 2 bases, with 12 bases between. Germline V lookup: CDR1 MRHNA, CDR2 SNTAGT. This CDR3 spans 16 amino acids. CDR3 loop: CASSDSTYQNTDTQYF. The DNA of the CDR3 is TGTGCCAGCAGTGACTCTACGTACCAGAACACAGATACGCAGTATTTT.

The V call is TRBV20-1, the J call TRBJ2-1, with D perhaps given as TRBD1 or TRBD2 (5 bases each). The germline CDR1 and CDR2 sequences are DFQATT and SNEGSKA (reference sequence). Trimming pared 6 bases from V and 4 bases from J, leaving 19 bases between. The CDR3 totals 15 residues. This CDR3 is CSAPNRDGKYNEQFF. Here the CDR3 DNA reads TGCAGTGCCCCGAATCGGGACGGGAAATACAATGAGCAGTTCTTC.

In this sample, this clonotype turned up once. The genes are TRBV27 and TRBJ2-3; 7 bases are a match to TRBD2. The CDR3 has 16 residues. CDR1 is MNHEY, CDR2 SMNVEV, per germline (reference sequence). The CDR3 nucleotides read TGTGCGGGGAAAGGCGGGAGAGGTTTCCCCACAGATACGCAGTATTTT. This encodes CAGKGGRGFPTDTQYF.

V and J are TRBV9 and TRBJ1-5, with 7 bases matching TRBD1. Germline CDR1 reads SGDLS; CDR2 reads YYNGEE. The CDR3 is made up of 15 amino acids. The V segment lost 5 bases and the J segment 5 bases; nucleotides outside the gene matches: 10. CDR3 residues: CASSEEGTADQPQHF. The CDR3 DNA sequence: TGTGCCAGCAGTGAAGAAGGGACAGCCGATCAGCCCCAGCATTTT.

CDR3 sequence: CASSSSDGQNEQFF. The CDR3 coding sequence is TGTGCCAGCAGTTCCTCGGACGGACAAAATGAGCAGTTCTTC. The chain carries TRBV6-6 and TRBJ2-1; possibly TRBD1 for D (5 bases). The CDR3 covers 14 residues. V was cut by 4 bases and J by 7 bases, with 14 bases left in between. Germline CDR1 MNHNY, CDR2 SVGAGI (reference sequence).

The V gene is TRBV6-1, the J gene TRBJ2-7; D not certain. V was cut by 6 bases and J by 6 bases, with 9 bases left in between. Germline assignment: CDR1 MNHNS and CDR2 SASEGT. This CDR3 region has 11 residues. CDR3 region: CASSVVVEQYF. CDR3 sequence (DNA): TGTGCCAGCAGCGTTGTGGTCGAGCAGTACTTC.

The CDR3 here is CASSLGRAYNEQFF. DNA for the CDR3: TGTGCCAGCAGCTTAGGTAGGGCCTACAATGAGCAGTTCTTC. The chain has TRBV7-2 and TRBJ2-1, with D unresolved. The CDR3 loop spans 14 amino acids. Germline CDR1 is SGHTA and CDR2 is FQGNSA. With 1 base removed from V and 2 bases from J, the gap between germline ends came to 6 bases.

This clonotype was counted between two and nine times. The rearrangement links TRBV6-5 to TRBJ2-1; D perhaps matches TRBD1 (5 bases). Germline V gene lookup returns CDR1 MNHEY and CDR2 SVGAGI. Trimming cost V 0 bases and J 7 bases, with 16 bases left between them. The CDR3 is 16 residues long. CDR3 loop: CASSYSRQGFSNEQFF. CDR3 coding DNA: TGTGCCAGCAGTTACTCTCGGCAGGGTTTCAGTAATGAGCAGTTCTTC.

The V gene is TRBV27, the J gene TRBJ1-2, with D perhaps matching TRBD1 (5 bases). The CDR3 runs to 17 residues. Trimming pared 6 bases from V and 0 bases from J, leaving 20 bases between. Germline V gene lookup returns CDR1 MNHEY and CDR2 SMNVEV (reference sequence). DNA for the CDR3: TGTGCCAGCAGCTTTGTCCCCTTCCGGGGGGCTAACTATGGCTACACCTTC. Amino acids: CASSFVPFRGANYGYTF.

This clonotype came up many times. The rearrangement joins TRBV5-1 to TRBJ2-3; no clear D gene. This CDR3 is built from 13 residues. The germline V gene has CDR1 SGHRS and CDR2 YFSETQ. V was pared by 0 bases and J by 4 bases, with 6 bases between. The CDR3: CASSLVLADTQYF. The CDR3 DNA follows: TGCGCCAGCAGCTTGGTTTTAGCAGATACGCAGTATTTT.

The chain is built from TRBV5-1 and TRBJ2-7; TRBD1 matches 7 bases. V lost 1 base and J lost 6; bases outside the gene matches: 13. The germline CDR1 and CDR2 sequences are SGHRS and YFSETQ. CDR3 length equals 16 residues. The CDR3 DNA reads TGCGCCAGCAGCTTGTTTGGCCAGATACAGGGGACCGAGCAGTACTTC. Translation gives CASSLFGQIQGTEQYF.

The chain joins TRBV27 to TRBJ2-1; D uncertain. This CDR3 has 15 residues. V was trimmed by 6 bases and J by 4 bases, leaving 16 bases between them. Germline assignment: CDR1 MNHEY and CDR2 SMNVEV (reference sequence). DNA for the CDR3: TGTGCCAGCAGCACAGCCCTTACGGGTTACAATGAGCAGTTCTTC. Residues: CASSTALTGYNEQFF.

The V call is TRBV28, the J call TRBJ2-1; TRBD2 matches 11 bases. Germline CDR1 MDHEN, CDR2 SYDVKM. V trimming: 4 bases; J trimming: 9 bases; junction bases outside the gene matches: 8. The CDR3 is 15 amino acids. The chain's CDR3 is CASSSPTSGGVEQFF. CDR3 nucleotide sequence: TGTGCCAGCAGTTCTCCAACTAGCGGGGGTGTTGAGCAGTTCTTC.

The J gene is TRBJ2-1, the V gene TRBV7-8; D call uncertain. V was pared by 3 bases and J by 9 bases, with 18 bases between. The CDR3 runs to 15 residues. Germline V gene data show CDR1 as SGHVS and CDR2 as FQNEAQ. The CDR3 loop reads CASSFRKDTGGEQFF. Written as DNA, the CDR3 is TGTGCCAGCAGCTTTCGGAAAGACACGGGCGGTGAGCAGTTCTTC.

This clonotype was detected a few times. The CDR3 is CASSQGRLAVEQYF. In nucleotides, the CDR3 is TGTGCCAGCAGCCAAGGCCGACTAGCCGTCGAGCAGTACTTC. V is TRBV3-1 and J is TRBJ2-4, with 7 bases identical to TRBD2. The end of the DNA is better explained by TRBJ2-7, so the J call may be wrong. CDR3 length: 14 amino acids. Germline lookup yields CDR1 LGHDT and CDR2 YNNKEL (reference sequence).

DNA of the CDR3: TGTGCCAGCAGTTACGGTCACTCCAAAGACAATGAGCAGTTCTTC. The encoded protein is CASSYGHSKDNEQFF. The chain links TRBV6-5 to TRBJ2-1; D unresolved. From germline, CDR1 is MNHEY and CDR2 SVGAGI. The CDR3 is made up of 15 amino acids. The V end lost 2 bases, the J end lost 5 bases, and 13 bases lay between the germline ends.

This clonotype occurred a few times. The chain joins TRBV29-1 to TRBJ2-3; a weak D match, TRBD2 (6 bases). CDR3 size: 11 residues. The germline V gene has CDR1 SQVTM and CDR2 ANQGSEA. Deletions cut 5 bases from V and 4 bases from J, with 7 bases between. CDR3 sequence: CSVRLADTQYF. In DNA, the CDR3 is TGCAGCGTTCGACTAGCAGATACGCAGTATTTT.

The rearrangement links TRBV11-2 to TRBJ1-2; D not certain. Trimming stripped 4 bases from V and 5 bases from J, with 11 bases between. The CDR3 is 13 amino acids. Germline CDR1 and CDR2: SGHAT and FQNNGV. CDR3 sequence (DNA): TGTGCCAGCAGCTCCCCAGCACGATATGGCTACACCTTC. It is translated as CASSSPARYGYTF.

In its sample, this clonotype was seen a few times. The chain is built from TRBV10-3 and TRBJ2-4; TRBD1 agrees at 9 bases. V shed 10 bases, J shed 15 bases, and the junction held 19 bases outside the gene matches. The CDR3 is 14 residues long. Germline V gene data show CDR1 as ENHRY and CDR2 as SYGVKD. The CDR3 is CATHRDRVSYDGYF. Written as DNA, the CDR3 is TGTGCCACGCACCGGGACAGGGTATCCTACGATGGGTACTTC.

The chain recombines TRBV20-1 with TRBJ2-1, with 13 bases identical to TRBD2. V dropped 6 bases and J dropped 9; count of bases not matched to a gene: 11. CDR1 DFQATT and CDR2 SNEGSKA come from the germline V gene (reference sequence). This CDR3 has 15 amino acids. This chain's CDR3 is CSAKARTSGRVEQFF. The CDR3 DNA reads TGCAGTGCCAAGGCCAGGACTAGCGGGAGAGTTGAGCAGTTCTTC.

The chain links TRBV7-2 to TRBJ1-2; D perhaps matches TRBD1 (5 bases). The germline V gene has CDR1 SGHTA and CDR2 FQGNSA. V dropped 5 bases and J dropped 8 bases, with 24 bases sitting between them. The CDR3 is 16 residues long. CDR3 DNA: TGTGCCAGCAGCCCCCAGGTTACGCAGGGTGTAAGAGGCTACACCTTC. Translation: CASSPQVTQGVRGYTF.

The genes are TRBV12-3 or TRBV12-4 and TRBJ2-7; 9 bases align to TRBD1. The J call is doubtful: the DNA matches TRBJ2-5 better. The CDR3 consists of 16 residues. CDR3 in DNA: TGTGCCAGCAGTTCCACCGGGACAGGGTATGGGCAGACCCAGTACTTC. This sequence encodes CASSSTGTGYGQTQYF.

This clonotype was detected only once. V gene TRBV3-1 combines with J gene TRBJ2-7; 10 bases agree with TRBD2. The CDR3 consists of 15 residues. Germline assignment: CDR1 LGHDT and CDR2 YNNKEL (reference sequence). After removal of 4 bases from V and 2 bases from J, the junction contained 5 bases not matched to a gene. The CDR3 reads CASSPVSGGAYEQYF. CDR3 sequence (DNA): TGTGCCAGCAGCCCCGTGAGCGGGGGGGCCTACGAGCAGTACTTC.